The 4 T cell receptor beta chains below come from one sample, sequenced in a study of T cell responses to AZD1222 COVID-19 vaccine. The assay was immunoSEQ multiplex PCR, and TCRdb's table has in-frame clones only and misses some. The sample lists 100,000 to 150,000 clones, roughly 90% occurring once. The specimen comprised peripheral blood, sampled on day 0 of AZD1222 vaccination. Receptors were obtained from an adult in good health.

This chain uses TRBV6-1 with TRBJ1-3, with D hard to call. This CDR3 has 16 residues. Between the trimmed V and J ends, which lost 0 bases and 0 bases, there was a span of 9 bases. The germline V gene has CDR1 MNHNS and CDR2 SASEGT. The DNA of the CDR3 is TGTGCCAGCAGTGAAGCTTGGCATTCCTCTGGAAACACCATATATTTT. Residues: CASSEAWHSSGNTIYF.

The CDR3 DNA follows: TGCGCCAGCAGCCAAGATGCGGGGGTCTCCAGGGGGCAAATTCAGCCCCAGCATTTT. Residues: CASSQDAGVSRGQIQPQHF. The V and J genes are TRBV4-1 and TRBJ1-5; TRBD1 agrees at 8 bases. Germline V gives CDR1 MGHRA, CDR2 YSYEKL. The CDR3 is 19 residues long. With V trimmed by 0 bases and J by 6 bases, 16 bases remained unmatched.

Only a few counts were recorded for this clone. The chain joins TRBV7-3 to TRBJ2-3, with a weak D call TRBD2 (6 bases). The germline V and J ends were trimmed by 2 bases and 6 bases, with 12 bases remaining between them. Looked up from germline, CDR1 is SGHTA and CDR2 is FQGTGA. CDR3 length equals 14 residues. This CDR3 reads CASSLGQAGDTQYF. In nucleotides, the CDR3 is TGTGCCAGCAGCTTAGGGCAGGCGGGGGATACGCAGTATTTT.

The chain uses TRBV2 and TRBJ1-5, with TRBD1 identical over 9 bases. CDR1 and CDR2 from the germline V gene are SNHLY and FYNNEI. The CDR3 sequence is 17 residues long. Germline trimming cut 6 bases from V and 0 bases from J; bases unmatched to any gene: 9. The CDR3 region has the DNA TGTGCCAGCAGCGGGGACAGGGAAAATTATAGCAATCAGCCCCAGCATTTT. Protein: CASSGDRENYSNQPQHF.